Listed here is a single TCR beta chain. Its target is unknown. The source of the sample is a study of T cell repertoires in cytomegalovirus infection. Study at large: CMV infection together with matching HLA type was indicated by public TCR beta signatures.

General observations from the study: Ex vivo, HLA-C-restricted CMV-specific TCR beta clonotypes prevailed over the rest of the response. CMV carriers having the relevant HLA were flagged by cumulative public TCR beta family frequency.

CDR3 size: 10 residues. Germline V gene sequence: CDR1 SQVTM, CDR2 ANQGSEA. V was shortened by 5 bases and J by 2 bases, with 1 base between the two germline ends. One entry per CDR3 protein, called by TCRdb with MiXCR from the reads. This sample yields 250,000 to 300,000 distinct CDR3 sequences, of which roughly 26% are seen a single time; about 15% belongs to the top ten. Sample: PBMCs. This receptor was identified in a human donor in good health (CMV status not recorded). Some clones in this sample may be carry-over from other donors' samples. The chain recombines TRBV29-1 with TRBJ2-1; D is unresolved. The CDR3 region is CSVTYNEQFF. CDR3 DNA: TGCAGCGTTACCTACAATGAGCAGTTCTTC.